Listed below are T cell receptor beta chains from one sample, sequenced in a study of blood T cells in healthy people across ages. TCRdb independently ran MiXCR on the 5' RACE reads; one entry per CDR3 protein. This table has 850,000 to 1,000,000 distinct CDR3 sequences, about 53% appearing once. Sequenced material: blood. The receptor set was obtained from a woman between 55 and 75 years old in good health. CDR3s include the opening cysteine and the closing phenylalanine or tryptophan. A D gene is named only where the DNA matches it firmly. Part of the rows lack a size; the others show once, few, many or a class for expanded clones.

V	J	D	size	CDR3	DNA
TRBV20-1	TRBJ2-7	TRBD2	-	CSATLAGAYEQYF	TGCAGTGCCACTCTAGCGGGAGCCTACGAGCAGTACTTC
TRBV4-1	TRBJ1-2	TRBD1	-	CASSHEDRPYGYTF	TGCGCCAGCAGCCACGAGGACAGGCCCTATGGCTACACCTTC
TRBV28	TRBJ2-4	TRBD1	-	CASSQRTGGNIRYF	TGTGCCAGCAGCCAAAGGACAGGGGGAAACATTCGGTACTTC
TRBV20-1	TRBJ2-7	TRBD2	-	CSAIPGGEGNYEQYF	TGCAGTGCTATCCCTGGGGGGGAAGGGAACTACGAGCAGTACTTC
TRBV9	TRBJ2-4	TRBD2	-	CASSAAGSGSSYIQYF	TGTGCCAGCAGCGCTGCTGGTAGCGGGAGTTCATACATTCAGTACTTC
TRBV20-1	TRBJ2-1	TRBD2	-	CSASRGSGRVNEQFF	TGCAGTGCTAGTCGCGGGAGCGGGAGGGTTAATGAGCAGTTCTTC
TRBV10-3	TRBJ2-5	-	many	CAISRRTGGEETQYF	TGTGCCATCAGTCGTCGGACAGGAGGGGAAGAGACCCAGTACTTC
TRBV20-1	TRBJ2-1	TRBD2	-	CSARDRLAGLRNEQFF	TGCAGTGCTAGAGATCGGCTAGCGGGACTGAGGAATGAGCAGTTCTTC
TRBV7-3	TRBJ2-3	TRBD1	-	CASSIGQGEDTQYF	TGTGCCAGCAGCATTGGACAGGGGGAGGATACGCAGTATTTT
TRBV28	TRBJ1-2	-	few	CASGSAGDYGYTF	TGTGCCAGCGGATCGGCTGGGGACTATGGCTACACCTTC
TRBV18	TRBJ1-6	-	-	CASFSTVESPLHF	TGTGCCAGCTTTTCGACAGTGGAATCACCCCTCCACTTT
TRBV28	TRBJ2-7	-	-	CASSLQGTIYEQYF	TGTGCCAGCAGTTTACAGGGAACAATCTACGAGCAGTACTTC
TRBV6-2/TRBV6-3	TRBJ2-7	-	-	CASGPPTLATYEQYF	TGTGCCAGCGGTCCCCCGACCCTCGCCACCTACGAGCAGTACTTC
TRBV20-1	TRBJ2-1	TRBD2	few	CSARDYRAGGRDEQFF	TGCAGTGCTAGAGATTATCGAGCGGGGGGGAGGGATGAGCAGTTCTTC
TRBV24-1	TRBJ2-3	TRBD2	-	CATSDTASGRASTDTQYF	TGTGCCACCAGTGATACGGCTAGCGGGAGAGCGAGCACAGATACGCAGTATTTT
TRBV6-1	TRBJ2-7	-	-	CASSESRMGPTLYEQYF	TGTGCCAGCAGTGAATCGCGGATGGGACCGACACTTTACGAGCAGTACTTC
TRBV20-1	TRBJ2-7	TRBD2	-	CSARDEREGRNEQYF	TGCAGTGCTAGAGACGAGCGGGAGGGCCGGAACGAGCAGTACTTC
TRBV20-1	TRBJ2-1	TRBD1	-	CSASGDSPNEQFF	TGCAGTGCTAGTGGGGACAGCCCCAATGAGCAGTTCTTC
TRBV27	TRBJ2-7	TRBD1	-	CASSLSAAGGVYEQYF	TGTGCCAGCAGTTTATCGGCGGCAGGGGGCGTCTACGAGCAGTACTTC